This T cell receptor (beta chain) was recorded in a study of beta chain features in type 1 diabetes. Expressed TCRB transcripts were sequenced because the entire RNA isolate underwent reverse transcription. Naive, central memory and regulatory T cell samples averaged roughly 4 million reads. This table comes from immunoSEQ multiplex PCR, and its TCRdb copy is limited to in-frame clones, with some not included. Found here are 550,000 to 850,000 clones, 13% of them singletons; the top ten hold approximately 0.02%. Per donor, one heparinised blood draw averaged approximately 120 mL. The authors obtained over 98% purity in all sorted populations. Germline lookup yields CDR1 SNHLY and CDR2 FYNNEI. The CDR3 totals 15 residues. V lost 10 bases and J lost 4; bases outside the gene matches: 13. As to this clone: Its antigen is unidentified.

Regarding the study as a whole: TCRB CDR3 length was moderately but significantly reduced in all four CD4+ subsets of Type 1 diabetes patients. A possible short-template PCR bias applies equally to patients and controls.

Sequences were obtained from naive CD4+ T cells from blood. The receptor's source is a man younger than 35 with type 1 diabetes. This chain uses TRBV2 with TRBJ2-3; TRBD1 aligns across 8 bases. The CDR3 coding sequence is TGTGCCACACAACCAGACGGACAGGGAGCAGATACGCAGTATTTT. As protein: CATQPDGQGADTQYF.